These 24 T cell receptor beta chains were all obtained from the same sample, sequenced in a study of shared clonotypes between healthy human individuals. The table came from immunoSEQ multiplex PCR; TCRdb's copy has only in-frame clones and leaves some out. The table has some 1 million clones, about 75% seen once; the top ten hold approximately 1.5%. The sample consisted of memory CD4+ T cells sorted from blood. Indicated subset: CD45RA-negative fraction. Receptors originate from a man aged 18-30 years in good health.

The genes are TRBV9 and TRBJ1-6, with 8 bases identical to TRBD1. Germline V gives CDR1 SGDLS, CDR2 YYNGEE. The CDR3 loop spans 13 amino acids. J gave up 7 bases and V 8 bases, and 5 bases lay outside the gene matches. The CDR3 reads CASGTGKNSPLHF. The CDR3, as DNA: TGTGCCAGTGGGACAGGCAAGAATTCACCCCTCCACTTT.

This chain joins TRBV19 and TRBJ1-4, with D possibly matching TRBD1 (6 bases). The CDR3 is made up of 14 amino acids. Germline CDR1 and CDR2: LNHDA and SQIVND (reference sequence). Trimming removed 10 bases from V and 7 bases from J, with 19 bases in between. The CDR3 DNA sequence: TGTGCCACCCATCGTGGGGGGCTAACTGAAAAACTGTTTTTT. Translated: CATHRGGLTEKLFF.

This clone has a handful of counts. The V gene is TRBV2, the J gene TRBJ2-7; either TRBD1 or TRBD2 may fit D (5 bases each). The CDR3 contains 12 residues. V was clipped by 7 bases and J by 6 bases, with 13 bases between them. Germline values: CDR1 SNHLY, CDR2 FYNNEI. The CDR3 DNA sequence: TGTGCCAGCACTCAGGGACCAGGCGAGCAGTACTTC. As protein: CASTQGPGEQYF. Combining the CDR3 with reference TRBV2 and TRBJ2-7 gives the whole variable domain EPEVTQTPSHQVTQMGQEVILRCVPISNHLYFYWYRQILGQKVEFLVSFYNNEISEKSEIFDDQFSVERPDGSNFTLKIRSTKLEDSAMYFCASTQGPGEQYFGPGTRLTVT.

This clone came up a few times. The chain links TRBV6-5 to TRBJ1-4; maybe TRBD1 (5 bases). The CDR3 runs 15 residues. CDR1 is MNHEY, CDR2 SVGAGI, per germline. V gave up 5 bases and J gave up 8 bases, with 18 bases separating them. CDR3 amino acids: CASSPTGGKGEKLFF. CDR3 nucleotides: TGTGCCAGCAGTCCAACCGGTGGAAAGGGGGAAAAACTGTTTTTT.

V usage is TRBV5-5 and J usage is TRBJ2-5, with TRBD1 matching 9 bases. CDR3 length equals 16 residues. Looked up from germline, CDR1 is SGHKS and CDR2 is YYEKEE (reference sequence). J lost 5 bases, V lost 0 bases, and 8 bases had no gene match. The CDR3 loop is CASSLDPGTGWETQYF. The DNA for the CDR3 is TGTGCCAGCAGCTTGGACCCCGGGACAGGGTGGGAGACCCAGTACTTC.

Concerning this clone itself: The sample holds other DNA sequences that translate to the same CDR3. The V call is TRBV5-1, the J call TRBJ2-3; D is perhaps TRBD1 (6 bases). V dropped 8 bases and J dropped 2 bases, with 12 bases sitting between them. The germline V gene has CDR1 SGHRS and CDR2 YFSETQ. The CDR3 has 13 residues. The CDR3 region has the DNA TGCGCCAGTAGTGGGGGCGACACAGATACGCAGTATTTT. As protein: CASSGGDTDTQYF.

The V gene is TRBV11-2, the J gene TRBJ2-7; 8 bases match TRBD1. The J segment lost 6 bases and the V segment lost 1 base, leaving 5 bases of the junction unmatched. Germline assignment: CDR1 SGHAT and CDR2 FQNNGV. This CDR3 has 14 amino acids. CDR3 DNA: TGTGCCAGCAGCTTAGGGGGACAGGTCGGCGAGCAGTACTTC. Translated, it gives CASSLGGQVGEQYF.

The rearrangement uses TRBV6-1 and TRBJ1-1, with a tentative D call TRBD1 (6 bases). The CDR3 is 15 amino acids. The V and J ends lost 2 bases and 1 base respectively, with 11 bases between them. CDR1 MNHNS and CDR2 SASEGT come from the germline V gene. The CDR3 spells CASSELGQSNTEAFF. CDR3 DNA: TGTGCCAGCAGTGAACTTGGACAGTCGAACACTGAAGCTTTCTTT.

The chain combines TRBV5-1 with TRBJ2-3; D is possibly TRBD1 (6 bases). The CDR3 is 14 amino acids. Germline loops: CDR1 SGHRS, CDR2 YFSETQ. V was trimmed by 6 bases and J by 7 bases, leaving 18 bases between them. CDR3 loop: CASNDLMDSYTQYF. The CDR3 DNA is TGCGCCAGCAACGACCTGATGGACAGCTATACGCAGTATTTT.

The chain uses TRBV30 and TRBJ2-3; D unresolved. V lost 3 bases to trimming and J lost 2 bases, with 6 bases between them. Germline loops: CDR1 GTSNPN, CDR2 SVGIG (reference sequence). The length of the CDR3 is 12 residues. CDR3 nucleotide sequence: TGTGCCTGGAGGGGTACCACAGATACGCAGTATTTT. It encodes CAWRGTTDTQYF.

The chain combines TRBV18 with TRBJ2-1, with TRBD2 as a possible D gene (5 bases). The CDR3 has 13 residues. Between the trimmed V and J ends, which lost 4 bases and 8 bases, there was a span of 12 bases. CDR1 and CDR2 (germline): KGHSH, LQKENI. The CDR3 loop is CASSRLQRHEQFF. As DNA, the CDR3 is TGTGCCAGCTCACGACTACAACGGCATGAGCAGTTCTTC.

This clone was observed at least ten times. V gene TRBV19 combines with J gene TRBJ1-6; 7 positions agree with TRBD1. This CDR3 comprises 14 residues. V lost 5 bases, J lost 10 bases, and 8 bases stayed unmatched. Germline values: CDR1 LNHDA, CDR2 SQIVND (reference sequence). The CDR3 reads CASSSRQGESPLHF. The CDR3 DNA follows: TGTGCCAGTAGTTCCAGACAGGGTGAATCACCCCTCCACTTT.

The rearrangement uses TRBV5-6 and TRBJ2-7, with 7 bases identical to TRBD2. The germline gives CDR1 SGHDT, CDR2 YYEEEE. J was trimmed by 3 bases and V by 5 bases; bases with no gene match: 8. This CDR3 region has 14 residues. DNA of the CDR3: TGTGCCAGCAGTCTCGGGCTAGCGGACTACGAGCAGTACTTC. Translated: CASSLGLADYEQYF. Full variable domain (outside the CDR3, taken from reference TRBV5-6 and TRBJ2-7): DAGVTQSPTHLIKTRGQQVTLRCSPKSGHDTVSWYQQALGQGPQFIFQYYEEEERQRGNFPDRFSGHQFPNYSSELNVNALLLGDSALYLCASSLGLADYEQYFGPGTRLTVT.

The genes are TRBV30 and TRBJ1-6, with 7 bases fitting TRBD1. The CDR3 consists of 15 residues. CDR1 is GTSNPN, CDR2 SVGIG, per germline (reference sequence). Trimming at V came to 4 bases and at J to 4 bases, leaving 7 bases not matched to a gene. CDR3 residues: CAWKRRTGYNSPLHF. Here the CDR3 DNA reads TGTGCCTGGAAGAGGAGGACAGGTTATAATTCACCCCTCCACTTT.

This chain connects TRBV6-1 to TRBJ2-3; 7 nucleotides agree with TRBD1. The CDR3 totals 18 residues. The trim removed 5 bases at V and 2 bases at J, leaving 16 bases unmatched. Germline CDR1 MNHNS, CDR2 SASEGT. Here the CDR3 reads CASSKGRQGPQNTDTQYF. The DNA for the CDR3 is TGTGCCAGCAGTAAAGGGCGACAGGGTCCTCAAAACACAGATACGCAGTATTTT.

The chain recombines TRBV14 with TRBJ1-6; D is possibly TRBD1 (5 bases). CDR1 is SGHDN, CDR2 FVKESK, per germline. V lost 4 bases and J lost 11, with 18 bases in between. This CDR3 comprises 15 residues. The CDR3 loop is CASSLRSGGTTPLHF. DNA for the CDR3: TGTGCCAGCAGCCTGAGGTCCGGGGGTACGACACCCCTCCACTTT. The whole variable domain, filled in from reference TRBV14 and TRBJ1-6, reads EAGVTQFPSHSVIEKGQTVTLRCDPISGHDNLYWYRRVMGKEIKFLLHFVKESKQDESGMPNNRFLAERTGGTYSTLKVQPAELEDSGVYFCASSLRSGGTTPLHFGNGTRLTVT.

The J gene is TRBJ1-2, the V gene TRBV7-2, with 7 bases aligning to TRBD1. Germline CDR1 and CDR2: SGHTA and FQGNSA. The CDR3 is made up of 13 amino acids. V was clipped by 5 bases and J by 7 bases; unmatched bases: 7. The CDR3 here is CASSIRQGPGYTF. In DNA form, the CDR3 reads TGTGCCAGCAGCATAAGACAGGGCCCTGGCTACACCTTC.

The chain recombines TRBV6-6 with TRBJ1-1; a possible D gene is TRBD1 (6 bases). This CDR3 spans 15 amino acids. Germline lookup yields CDR1 MNHNY and CDR2 SVGAGI (reference sequence). Trimming cost V 2 bases and J 4 bases, with 14 bases left between them. Written as DNA, the CDR3 is TGTGCCAGCAGTTACCGGGGGGCGGGGCCCACTGAAGCTTTCTTT. Its protein product is CASSYRGAGPTEAFF.

This clone was found a few times. The chain couples TRBV30 to TRBJ1-3; no definite D call. Between the trimmed V and J ends, which lost 2 bases and 6 bases, there was a span of 8 bases. The CDR3 has 12 residues. Germline CDR1 and CDR2: GTSNPN and SVGIG (reference sequence). CDR3 protein: CAWSRRANTIYF. DNA for the CDR3: TGTGCCTGGAGTCGGAGGGCAAACACCATATATTTT.

The chain is built from TRBV28 and TRBJ1-5; the D is unclear. The V end lost 2 bases, the J end lost 5 bases, and 10 bases lay between the germline ends. CDR1 and CDR2 from the germline V gene are MDHEN and SYDVKM. This CDR3 has 14 amino acids. The CDR3 region is CASSLTGRYQPQHF. CDR3 bases: TGTGCCAGCAGTTTAACGGGCCGCTATCAGCCCCAGCATTTT.

In this sample, this clone turned up many times. The same CDR3 is also encoded by other DNA sequences in this sample. The rearrangement uses TRBV27 and TRBJ2-7; D remains ambiguous. The CDR3 loop spans 14 amino acids. V was clipped by 5 bases and J by 0 bases, with 11 bases between them. Germline loops: CDR1 MNHEY, CDR2 SMNVEV (reference sequence). The CDR3 sequence: CASSLTLLSYEQYF. The DNA of the CDR3 is TGTGCCAGCAGTCTGACATTACTCTCCTACGAGCAGTACTTC.

The V call is TRBV11-2, the J call TRBJ2-1, with D possibly TRBD1 on 6 matching bases. Trimming cost V 5 bases and J 7 bases, with 9 bases left between them. The germline gives CDR1 SGHAT, CDR2 FQNNGV. The CDR3 extends over 12 amino acids. The CDR3 region is CASSTGSNEQFF. The DNA for the CDR3 is TGTGCCAGCAGCACAGGGTCGAATGAGCAGTTCTTC. The full variable domain, rest sourced from reference TRBV11-2 and TRBJ2-1, is EAGVAQSPRYKIIEKRQSVAFWCNPISGHATLYWYQQILGQGPKLLIQFQNNGVVDDSQLPKDRFSAERLKGVDSTLKIQPAKLEDSAVYLCASSTGSNEQFFGPGTRLTVL.

The V and J genes are TRBV6-1 and TRBJ2-7; D not resolved. Between the trimmed V and J ends, which lost 2 bases and 2 bases, there was a span of 16 bases. CDR1 is MNHNS and CDR2 is SASEGT in the germline V gene. The CDR3 has 16 amino acids. The CDR3 DNA follows: TGTGCCAGCAGTGAACAGGACCTCTCCTATCCCTACGAGCAGTACTTC. Translating it yields CASSEQDLSYPYEQYF.

This chain links TRBV7-2 with TRBJ2-2; D remains ambiguous. Trimming shortened V by 0 bases and J by 3 bases, and 8 bases separated the two germline ends. The CDR3 sequence is 15 residues long. Germline V gene lookup returns CDR1 SGHTA and CDR2 FQGNSA. CDR3: CASSLARRDTGELFF. The DNA for the CDR3 is TGTGCCAGCAGCTTAGCGCGGCGAGACACCGGGGAGCTGTTTTTT.